Below, one T cell receptor (beta chain) is given with its context. What this receptor recognizes is not known. No base qualities exist here, and no much larger clone lies one base off it. The CDR3 runs 17 residues from the cysteine to the phenylalanine. Only CDR3 DNA remains: 51 bases, in frame from the first base. The data derive from a study of OX40 agonist ivuxolimab in advanced cancers. Regarding the research as a whole: Ivuxolimab was an agonistic, fully human IgG2 monoclonal antibody directed against OX40 (CD134), a costimulatory receptor. Intravenous ivuxolimab was administered to patients every 2 weeks at six dose levels: 0.01, 0.1, 0.3, 1.5, 3 and 10 mg/kg. Among the 50 to 55 dose-escalation patients, approximately 20 had hepatocellular carcinoma, about 15 melanoma, 9 renal cell carcinoma and 9 head and neck cancer. In the dose-escalation cohort, approximately 80% of patients were male, and the mean age was 60 years with a range of roughly 20 to 80. Prior anti-PD-1, anti-PD-L1 or anti-CTLA-4 therapy was permitted, and about two fifths of dose-escalation patients had received checkpoint inhibitors. Partial responses occurred in three dose-escalation patients, of whom one had hepatocellular carcinoma and two had cutaneous melanoma. Peripheral TCRbeta sequencing aimed to test whether ivuxolimab altered TCR sequence diversity and caused clonal T-cell expansion. The paper covers the monotherapy dose-escalation part of the phase I ivuxolimab trial, which included N of about 50 patients.

The trial excluded patients who had a history of autoimmune disease or were on systemic immunosuppression. Peripheral blood for TCR sequencing was drawn from every dose cohort at baseline, at cycle 4 day 1 and at cycle 7 day 1. The samples were taken from a phase I, first-in-human, multicenter, open-label dose-escalation trial of ivuxolimab. Adults with locally advanced or metastatic head and neck squamous cell, hepatocellular, melanoma or renal cell carcinoma were enrolled in the trial. CD4+ and CD8+ T cells were sorted separately from peripheral blood before TCR sequencing. What the authors observed across the whole study: Partial responders in the 0.1-3.0 mg/kg groups had among the lowest normalized peripheral clonal expansion, especially among CD8+ T cells. At doses from 0.1 to 3.0 mg/kg, clonal expansion was seen in both CD4+ and CD8+ blood T cells between baseline and week 6. After ivuxolimab, expanded clones were on average more numerous among CD8+ T cells than among CD4+ T cells. Antigen specificity was not determined for the clonally expanded peripheral T cells. Low levels of normalized T-cell clonal expansion were also seen in some nonresponding patients.

Genomic DNA was isolated from the sorted cells so that the TCRbeta CDR3 region could be sequenced. The immunoSEQ Assay was used to sequence the TCRbeta CDR3 regions. As stored in TCRdb, this immuneACCESS dataset retains in-frame rearrangements with V and J assigned. A fraction of the clones does not appear; measured against another copy, unresolved V genes explain less than half of the discrepancy, and the remainder lacks a known reason. This sample lists some 37,000 clones; 65% to 85% were detected once. In total, the top ten clones hold less than 25% of the sample. This sample comprised CD4+ or CD8+ T cells sorted from blood, obtained in a trial of the OX40 agonist ivuxolimab. The sequence derives from an adult with an advanced solid tumor such as melanoma, head and neck, liver or kidney cancer. The V and J genes are TRBV21-1 and TRBJ1-1. TRBV21-1 counts as a pseudogene. The bases read TGTGCCAGCAGCAAAGCGCTTTGGGTACCAAGGAACACTGAAGCTTTCTTT. Translated, it gives CASSKALWVPRNTEAFF.